This TCR beta chain appears in the sequencing data of a study of T cells in Graves' hyperthyroidism and ophthalmopathy. As for the study in general: The initial diagnosis was the point when peripheral blood was collected, ahead of any treatment.

This clonotype was seen many times. Its antigen remains unidentified. The length of the CDR3 is 16 residues. CDR1 is LGHDT and CDR2 is YNNKEL in the germline V gene (reference sequence). Trimming took 5 bases from V and 2 from J, leaving 15 bases between them. Overall study findings and caveats: Progression to ophthalmopathy was predicted a median of approximately seven months early. Most thyroid clonotypes that were expanded above 0.001 also turned up in blood.

Using RNA transcripts as the source, TCR beta CDR3 regions were amplified. First-round RT-PCR of the TCR CDR3 relied on the HTBI primer set. TCRdb reanalysed the multiplex PCR reads using MiXCR and keeps one entry per CDR3 protein. This table holds some 560,000 distinct CDR3 sequences, 11% to 15% found once. Graves' hyperthyroidism is called stable when ophthalmopathy does not progress within 18 months. This TCR came from a woman in her thirties or forties with Graves' hyperthyroidism. The chain links TRBV3-1 to TRBJ2-2, with D perhaps TRBD1 (5 bases). The specimen was blood. Here the CDR3 reads CASSALIGHNTGELFF. CDR3 nucleotide sequence: TGTGCCAGCAGCGCCCTTATTGGACACAACACCGGGGAGCTGTTTTTT.